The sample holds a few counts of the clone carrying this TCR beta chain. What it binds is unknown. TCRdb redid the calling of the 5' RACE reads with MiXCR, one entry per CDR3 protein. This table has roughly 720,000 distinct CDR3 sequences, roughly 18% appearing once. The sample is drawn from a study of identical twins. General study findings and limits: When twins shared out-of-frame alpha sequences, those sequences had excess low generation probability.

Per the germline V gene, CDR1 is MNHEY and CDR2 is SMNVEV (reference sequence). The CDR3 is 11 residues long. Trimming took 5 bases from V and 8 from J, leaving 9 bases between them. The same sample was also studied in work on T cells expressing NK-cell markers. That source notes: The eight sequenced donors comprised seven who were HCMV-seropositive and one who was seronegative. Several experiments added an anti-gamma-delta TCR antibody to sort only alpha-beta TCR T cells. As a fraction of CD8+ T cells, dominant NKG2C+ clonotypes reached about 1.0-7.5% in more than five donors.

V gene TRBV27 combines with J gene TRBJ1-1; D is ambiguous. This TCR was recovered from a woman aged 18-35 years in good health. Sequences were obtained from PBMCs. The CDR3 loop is CASSQDGEAFF. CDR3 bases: TGTGCCAGCAGTCAGGACGGGGAAGCTTTCTTT.